Described below is a single TCR beta chain sequence and its context. Its antigen is still unknown. Per-base quality was not reported, and no clone a single base away is much larger than it. The CDR3 contains 15 residues, cysteine and phenylalanine counted. The only DNA kept is the CDR3, 45 bases in frame from the first base. The germline V gene (reference sequence) sets CDR1 to DFQATT and CDR2 to SNEGSKA. Between the V and J ends, shortened by 1 base and 4 bases respectively, the junction contains 14 bases. TCR beta CDR3 regions were amplified from RNA transcripts. The TCR CDR3 was subjected to a first round of RT-PCR using the HTBI primer set and the Qiagen OneStep RT-PCR kit. Libraries were constructed in a second round of multiplex PCR, after which size selection and purification were carried out. Sequencing of the libraries was done on an Illumina HiSeq2000 using paired-end 100 bp reads. The source study handled its data this way. SOAPnuke was used to process the raw data, throwing out any read that contained adapters or uncalled bases, had a mean Phred below 15, or lacked an exact constant-primer or identifier match. COPE v1.2.5 was used to merge the high-quality paired reads, and each unique nucleotide sequence was defined as a clonotype. MiTCR v1.1 was used to align the clonotypes against IMGT TRBV, TRBD and TRBJ reference segments. The analysis was restricted to V-J combinations with a frequency above 0.0001, which together covered over 99% of the repertoires. The TCS score was defined as F50 (clonal expansion) divided by E x V (chaos), with BLOSUM62-based TCRdist calculated between CDR3 peptides within each V-J. Welch's t-statistics and random forest reduced fewer than 550 V-J features to 13, which were used in a naive Bayes classifier (R e1071). TCRdb reprocessed the public reads (quality trimming at Q25 with fastp, clone calling with MiXCR) and kept in-frame beta chains. Each entry is one CDR3 protein sequence, shown with its most common DNA and genes. The V and J calls and clone size are TCRdb's, not the authors'. This sample holds approximately 600,000 distinct CDR3 sequences; more than 20% were observed only once. Approximately 30% of the sample is taken by the ten largest.

This entry is derived from a study of T cells in Graves' hyperthyroidism and ophthalmopathy (dated by TCRdb to between 2018 and 2021). Study-wide context: Peripheral blood samples were taken at the time of initial diagnosis, prior to any treatment. To identify TCR V-J signatures that set the groups apart, the researchers used a discovery cohort of about a hundred patients, made up of roughly 45 with Graves' ophthalmopathy and some 58 with stable Graves' hyperthyroidism. Prospective prediction of ophthalmopathy was tested in an independent validation cohort of 18 to 20 hyperthyroidism patients and around 16 patients who later progressed to ophthalmopathy. The 95 to 100 discovery patients were randomly split 7:3 into training and test sets. In roughly six Graves' hyperthyroidism patients, the study also compared T-cell repertoires from thyroid tissue with T-cell repertoires from blood. After sampling, hyperthyroidism patients received methimazole starting at 30 mg daily, and ophthalmopathy patients received high-dose intravenous methylprednisolone. The paper describes TCR Vbeta CDR3 sequencing of 140 or so peripheral blood samples, made up of some 40 ophthalmopathy patients, approximately 73 hyperthyroidism patients and approximately 17 progressor patients.

Ophthalmopathy patients had moderately to severely active disease, Clinical Activity Score of at least 3, NOSPECS grade of at least 4, and duration under 3 months. Any patient with an uncontrolled infection, another autoimmune disease, pregnancy or lactation was excluded. Diagnoses were established on the basis of clinical symptoms, serum thyroxine and TRAb, thyroid ultrasound, and orbital computed tomography. Ficoll-Paque density gradient centrifugation was used to isolate PBMCs from about 9 ml of fresh peripheral blood. Total RNA was extracted with Trizol reagent, and quality was checked on an Agilent 2100 Bioanalyzer. Points the paper makes about the study in general: During validation, the model predicted progression to ophthalmopathy a median of around 7 months ahead of onset, with roughly 65% sensitivity and 72.22% specificity. Sample size was not statistically predetermined, and blinding of investigators to group allocation was not performed. Ophthalmopathy was separated from stable hyperthyroidism by a 13 V-J signature model, with approximately 90% sensitivity and just over 81% specificity obtained in cross-validation and 80%/75% obtained in testing. Blood samples also contained most of the expanded thyroid clonotypes (frequency above 0.001), which suggests that blood repertoires may reflect thyroid immune responses.

Rearrangement joined TRBV20-1 to TRBJ1-5; the D gene is unclear. The origin of this receptor is a man aged 30 to 39 with Graves' ophthalmopathy. Sequenced input: blood. The DNA sequence is given as TGCAGTGCTAGAGCCCCTTGGGCCTCGAATCAGCCCCAGCATTTT. It codes for CSARAPWASNQPQHF.